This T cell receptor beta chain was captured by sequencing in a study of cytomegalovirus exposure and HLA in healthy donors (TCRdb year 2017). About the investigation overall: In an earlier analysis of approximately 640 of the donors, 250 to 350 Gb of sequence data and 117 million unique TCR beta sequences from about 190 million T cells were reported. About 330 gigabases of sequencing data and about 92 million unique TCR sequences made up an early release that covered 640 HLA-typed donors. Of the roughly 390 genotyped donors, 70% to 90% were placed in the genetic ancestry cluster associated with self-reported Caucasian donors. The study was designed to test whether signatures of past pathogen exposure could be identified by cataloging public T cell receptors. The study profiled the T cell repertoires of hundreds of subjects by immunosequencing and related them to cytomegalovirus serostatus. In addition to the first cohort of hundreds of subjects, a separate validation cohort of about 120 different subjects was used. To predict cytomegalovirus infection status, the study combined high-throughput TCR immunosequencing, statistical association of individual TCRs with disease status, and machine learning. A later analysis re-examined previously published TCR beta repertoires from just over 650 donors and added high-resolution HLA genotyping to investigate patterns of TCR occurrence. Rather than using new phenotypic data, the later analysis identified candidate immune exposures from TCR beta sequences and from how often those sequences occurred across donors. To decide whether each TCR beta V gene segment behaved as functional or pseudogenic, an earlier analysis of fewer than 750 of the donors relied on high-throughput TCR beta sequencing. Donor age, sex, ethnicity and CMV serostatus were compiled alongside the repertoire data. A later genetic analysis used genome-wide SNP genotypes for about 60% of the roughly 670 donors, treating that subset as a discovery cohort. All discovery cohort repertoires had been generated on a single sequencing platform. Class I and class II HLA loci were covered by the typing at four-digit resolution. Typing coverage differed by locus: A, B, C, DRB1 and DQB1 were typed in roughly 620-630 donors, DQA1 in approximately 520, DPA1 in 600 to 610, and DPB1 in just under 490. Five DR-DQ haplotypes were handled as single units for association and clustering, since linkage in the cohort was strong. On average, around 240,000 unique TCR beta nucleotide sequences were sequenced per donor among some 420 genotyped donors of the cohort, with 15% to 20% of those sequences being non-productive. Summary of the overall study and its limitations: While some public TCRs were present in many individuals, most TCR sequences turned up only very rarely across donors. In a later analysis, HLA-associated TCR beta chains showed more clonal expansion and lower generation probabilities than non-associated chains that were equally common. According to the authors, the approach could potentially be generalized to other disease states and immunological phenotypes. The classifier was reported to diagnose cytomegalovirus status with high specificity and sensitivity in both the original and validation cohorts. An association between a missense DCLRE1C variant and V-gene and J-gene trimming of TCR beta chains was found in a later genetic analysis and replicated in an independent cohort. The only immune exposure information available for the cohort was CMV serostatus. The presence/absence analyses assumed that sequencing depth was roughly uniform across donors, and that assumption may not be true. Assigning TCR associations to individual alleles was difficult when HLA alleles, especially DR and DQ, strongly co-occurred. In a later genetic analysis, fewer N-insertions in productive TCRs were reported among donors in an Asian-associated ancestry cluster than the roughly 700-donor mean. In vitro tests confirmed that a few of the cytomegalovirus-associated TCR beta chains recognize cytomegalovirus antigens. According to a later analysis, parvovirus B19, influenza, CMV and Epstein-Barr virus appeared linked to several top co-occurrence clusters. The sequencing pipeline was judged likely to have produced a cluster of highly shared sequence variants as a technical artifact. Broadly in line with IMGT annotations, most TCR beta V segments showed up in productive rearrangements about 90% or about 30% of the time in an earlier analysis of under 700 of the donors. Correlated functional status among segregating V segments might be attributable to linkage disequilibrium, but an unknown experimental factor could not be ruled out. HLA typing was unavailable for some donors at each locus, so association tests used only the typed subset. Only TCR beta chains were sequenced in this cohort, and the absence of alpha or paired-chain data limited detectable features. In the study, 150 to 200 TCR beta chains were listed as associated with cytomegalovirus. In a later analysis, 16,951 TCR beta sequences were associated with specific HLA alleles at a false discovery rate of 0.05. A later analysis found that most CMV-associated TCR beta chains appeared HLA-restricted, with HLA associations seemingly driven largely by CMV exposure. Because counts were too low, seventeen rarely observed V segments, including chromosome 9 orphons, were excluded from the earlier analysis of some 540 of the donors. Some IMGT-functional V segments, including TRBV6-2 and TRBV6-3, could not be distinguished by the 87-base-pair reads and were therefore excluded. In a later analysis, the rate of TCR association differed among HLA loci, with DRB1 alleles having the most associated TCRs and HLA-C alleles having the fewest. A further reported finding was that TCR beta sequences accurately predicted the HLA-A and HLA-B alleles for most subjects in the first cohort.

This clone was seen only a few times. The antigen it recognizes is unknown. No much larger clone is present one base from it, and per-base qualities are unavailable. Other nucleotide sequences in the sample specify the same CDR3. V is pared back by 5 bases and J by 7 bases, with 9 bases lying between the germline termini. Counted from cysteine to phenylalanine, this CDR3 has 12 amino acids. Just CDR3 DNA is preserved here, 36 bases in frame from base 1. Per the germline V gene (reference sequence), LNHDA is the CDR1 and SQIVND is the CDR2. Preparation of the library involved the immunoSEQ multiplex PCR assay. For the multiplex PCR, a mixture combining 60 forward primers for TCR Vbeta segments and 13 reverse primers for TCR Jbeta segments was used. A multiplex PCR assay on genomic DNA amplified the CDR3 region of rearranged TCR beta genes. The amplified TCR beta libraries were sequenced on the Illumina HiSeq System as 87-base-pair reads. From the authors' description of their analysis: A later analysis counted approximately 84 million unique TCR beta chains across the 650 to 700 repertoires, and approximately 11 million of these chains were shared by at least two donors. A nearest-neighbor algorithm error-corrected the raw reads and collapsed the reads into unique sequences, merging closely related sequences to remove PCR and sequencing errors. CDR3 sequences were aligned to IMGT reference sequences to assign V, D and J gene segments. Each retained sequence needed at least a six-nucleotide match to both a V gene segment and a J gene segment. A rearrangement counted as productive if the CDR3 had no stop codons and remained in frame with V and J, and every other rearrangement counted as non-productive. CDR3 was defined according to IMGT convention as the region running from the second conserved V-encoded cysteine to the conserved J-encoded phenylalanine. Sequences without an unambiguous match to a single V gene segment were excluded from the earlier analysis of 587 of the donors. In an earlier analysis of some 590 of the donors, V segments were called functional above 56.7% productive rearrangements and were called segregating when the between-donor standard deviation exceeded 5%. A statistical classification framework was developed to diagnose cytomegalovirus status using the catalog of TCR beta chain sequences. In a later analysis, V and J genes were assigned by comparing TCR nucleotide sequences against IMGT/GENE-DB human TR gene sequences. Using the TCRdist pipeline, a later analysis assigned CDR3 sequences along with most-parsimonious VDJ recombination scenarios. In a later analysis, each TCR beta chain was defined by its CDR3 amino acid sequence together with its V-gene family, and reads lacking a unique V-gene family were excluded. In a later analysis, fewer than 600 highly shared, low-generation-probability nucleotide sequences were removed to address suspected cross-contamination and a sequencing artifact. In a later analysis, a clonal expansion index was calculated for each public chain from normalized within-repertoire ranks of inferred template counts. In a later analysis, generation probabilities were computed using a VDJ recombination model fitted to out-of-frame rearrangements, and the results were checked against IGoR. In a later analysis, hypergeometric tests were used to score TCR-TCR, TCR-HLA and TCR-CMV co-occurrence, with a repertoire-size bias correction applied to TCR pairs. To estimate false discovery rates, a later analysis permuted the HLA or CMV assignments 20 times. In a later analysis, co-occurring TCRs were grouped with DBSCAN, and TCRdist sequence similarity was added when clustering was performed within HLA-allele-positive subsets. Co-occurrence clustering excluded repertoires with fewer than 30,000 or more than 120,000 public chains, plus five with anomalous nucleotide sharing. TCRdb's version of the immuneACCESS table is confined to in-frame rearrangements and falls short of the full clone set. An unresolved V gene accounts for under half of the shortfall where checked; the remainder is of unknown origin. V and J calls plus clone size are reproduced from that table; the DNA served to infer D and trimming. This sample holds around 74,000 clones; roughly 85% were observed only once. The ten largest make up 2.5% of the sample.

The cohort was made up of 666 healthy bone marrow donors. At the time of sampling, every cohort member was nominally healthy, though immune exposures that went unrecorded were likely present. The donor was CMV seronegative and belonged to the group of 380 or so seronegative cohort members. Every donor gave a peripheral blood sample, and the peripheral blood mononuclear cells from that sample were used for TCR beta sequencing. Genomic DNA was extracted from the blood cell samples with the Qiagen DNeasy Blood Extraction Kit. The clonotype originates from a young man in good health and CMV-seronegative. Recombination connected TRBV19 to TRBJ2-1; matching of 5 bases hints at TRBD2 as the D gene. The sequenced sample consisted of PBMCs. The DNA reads TGTGCCAGTAGTTTCCGAGGGAATGAGCAGTTCTTC. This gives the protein CASSFRGNEQFF.